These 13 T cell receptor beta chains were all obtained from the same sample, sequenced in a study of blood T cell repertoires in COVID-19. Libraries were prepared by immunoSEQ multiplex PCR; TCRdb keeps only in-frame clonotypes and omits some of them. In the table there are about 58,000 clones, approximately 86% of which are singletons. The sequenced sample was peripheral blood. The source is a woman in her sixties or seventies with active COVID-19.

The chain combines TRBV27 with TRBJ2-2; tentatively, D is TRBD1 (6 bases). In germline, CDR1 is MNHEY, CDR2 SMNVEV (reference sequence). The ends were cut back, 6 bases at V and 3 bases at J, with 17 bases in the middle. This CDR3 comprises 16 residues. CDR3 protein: CASSLNTGIYTGELFF. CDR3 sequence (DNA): TGTGCCAGCAGCCTTAATACAGGGATTTACACCGGGGAGCTGTTTTTT.

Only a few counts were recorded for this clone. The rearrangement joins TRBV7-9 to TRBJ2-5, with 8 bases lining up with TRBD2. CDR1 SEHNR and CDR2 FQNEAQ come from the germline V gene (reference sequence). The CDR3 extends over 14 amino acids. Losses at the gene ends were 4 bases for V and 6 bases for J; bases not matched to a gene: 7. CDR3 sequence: CASSSSGRAKTQYF. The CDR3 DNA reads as TGTGCCAGCAGCTCTTCCGGGAGGGCGAAGACCCAGTACTTC. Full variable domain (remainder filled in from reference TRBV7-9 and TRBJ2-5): DTGVSQNPRHKITKRGQNVTFRCDPISEHNRLYWYRQTLGQGPEFLTYFQNEAQLEKSRLLSDRFSAERPKGSFSTLEIQRTEQGDSAMYLCASSSSGRAKTQYFGPGTRLLVL.

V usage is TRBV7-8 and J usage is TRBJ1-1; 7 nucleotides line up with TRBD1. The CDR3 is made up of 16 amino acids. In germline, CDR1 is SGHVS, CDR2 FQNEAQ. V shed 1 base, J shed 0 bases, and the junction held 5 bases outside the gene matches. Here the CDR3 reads CASSLEGAGVNTEAFF. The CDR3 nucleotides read TGTGCCAGCAGCTTAGAGGGGGCAGGGGTGAACACTGAAGCTTTCTTT.

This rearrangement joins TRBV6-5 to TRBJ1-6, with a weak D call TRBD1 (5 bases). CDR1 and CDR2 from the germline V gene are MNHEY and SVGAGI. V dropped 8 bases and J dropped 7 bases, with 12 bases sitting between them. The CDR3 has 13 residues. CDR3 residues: CASATGLNSPLHF. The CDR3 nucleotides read TGTGCCAGCGCTACAGGATTGAATTCACCCCTCCACTTT.

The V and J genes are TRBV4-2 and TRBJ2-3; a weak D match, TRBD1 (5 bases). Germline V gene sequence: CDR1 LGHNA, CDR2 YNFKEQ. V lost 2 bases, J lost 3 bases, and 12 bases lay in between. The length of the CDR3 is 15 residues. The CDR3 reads CASSQLQAPTDTQYF. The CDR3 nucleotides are TGTGCCAGCAGCCAATTACAGGCCCCGACAGATACGCAGTATTTT.

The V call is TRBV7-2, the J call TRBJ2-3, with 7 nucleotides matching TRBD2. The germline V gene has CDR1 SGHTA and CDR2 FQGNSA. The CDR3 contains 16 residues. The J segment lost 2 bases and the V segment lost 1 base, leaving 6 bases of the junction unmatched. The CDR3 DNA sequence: TGTGCCAGCAGCTTAGGCGGACTAGAGAACACAGATACGCAGTATTTT. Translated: CASSLGGLENTDTQYF.

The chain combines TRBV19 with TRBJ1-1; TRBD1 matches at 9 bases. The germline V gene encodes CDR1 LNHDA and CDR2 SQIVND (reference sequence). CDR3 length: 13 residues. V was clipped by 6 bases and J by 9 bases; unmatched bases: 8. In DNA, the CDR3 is TGTGCCAGTAGACCCCTCGGACAGGGGCAAGCTTTCTTT. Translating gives CASRPLGQGQAFF. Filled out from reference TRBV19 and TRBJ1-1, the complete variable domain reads DGGITQSPKYLFRKEGQNVTLSCEQNLNHDAMYWYRQDPGQGLRLIYYSQIVNDFQKGDIAEGYSVSREKKESFPLTVTSAQKNPTAFYLCASRPLGQGQAFFGQGTRLTVV.

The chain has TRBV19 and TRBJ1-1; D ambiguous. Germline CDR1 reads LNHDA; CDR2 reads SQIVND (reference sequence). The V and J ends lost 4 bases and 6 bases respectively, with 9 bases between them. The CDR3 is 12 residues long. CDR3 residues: CASSTRFSEAFF. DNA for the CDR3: TGTGCCAGTAGTACCAGGTTTTCTGAAGCTTTCTTT.

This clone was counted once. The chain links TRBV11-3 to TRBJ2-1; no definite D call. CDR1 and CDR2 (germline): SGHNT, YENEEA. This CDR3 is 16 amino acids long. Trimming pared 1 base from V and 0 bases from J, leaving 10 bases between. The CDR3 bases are TGTGCCAGCAGCTTAGTGGGCCTAACCTCCTACAATGAGCAGTTCTTC. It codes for CASSLVGLTSYNEQFF.

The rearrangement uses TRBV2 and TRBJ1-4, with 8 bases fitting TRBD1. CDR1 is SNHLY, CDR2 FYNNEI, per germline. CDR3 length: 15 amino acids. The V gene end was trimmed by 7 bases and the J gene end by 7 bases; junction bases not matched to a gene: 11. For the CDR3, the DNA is TGTGCCAGCATCGATTTCTGGACAGGGAGTGAAAAACTGTTTTTT. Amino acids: CASIDFWTGSEKLFF. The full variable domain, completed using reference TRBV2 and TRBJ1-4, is EPEVTQTPSHQVTQMGQEVILRCVPISNHLYFYWYRQILGQKVEFLVSFYNNEISEKSEIFDDQFSVERPDGSNFTLKIRSTKLEDSAMYFCASIDFWTGSEKLFFGSGTQLSVL.

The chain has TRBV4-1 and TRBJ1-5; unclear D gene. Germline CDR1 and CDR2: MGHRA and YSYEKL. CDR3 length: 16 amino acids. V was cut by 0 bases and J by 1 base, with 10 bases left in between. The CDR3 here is CASSQDRWRSNQPQHF. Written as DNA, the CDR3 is TGCGCCAGCAGCCAAGATCGGTGGAGGAGCAATCAGCCCCAGCATTTT.

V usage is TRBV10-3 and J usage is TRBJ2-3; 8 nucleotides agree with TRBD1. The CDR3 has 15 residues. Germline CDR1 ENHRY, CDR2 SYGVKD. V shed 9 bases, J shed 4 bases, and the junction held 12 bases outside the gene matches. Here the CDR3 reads CAIAVGQGAADTQYF. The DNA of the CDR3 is TGTGCCATAGCAGTCGGGCAGGGGGCTGCAGATACGCAGTATTTT.

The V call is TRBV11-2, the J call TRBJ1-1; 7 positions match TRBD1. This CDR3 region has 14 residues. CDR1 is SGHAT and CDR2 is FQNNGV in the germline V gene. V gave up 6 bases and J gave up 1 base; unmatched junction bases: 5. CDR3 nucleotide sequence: TGTGCCAGCAGAAGGACAGGACAGAACACTGAAGCTTTCTTT. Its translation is CASRRTGQNTEAFF.